Below are 5 T cell receptor beta chains sequenced from a single sample in a study of cytomegalovirus exposure and HLA in healthy donors. The study ran its PCR with 60 Vbeta and 13 Jbeta primers. Generated by immunoSEQ multiplex PCR, the TCRdb table keeps only in-frame clones and is missing some. Of around 120,000 clones listed, roughly 79% are singletons. Sequenced input: PBMCs. The receptor set was obtained from a boy younger than 10 in good health and CMV-seronegative.

The rearrangement links TRBV4-3 to TRBJ2-2; 14 bases align to TRBD2. The CDR3 sequence is 20 residues long. Looked up from germline, CDR1 is LGHNA and CDR2 is YSLEER. The J segment lost 1 base and the V segment lost 0 bases, leaving 7 bases of the junction unmatched. Written as DNA, the CDR3 is TGCGCCAGCAGCCAAGACCCGGGACTAGCGGGGGTCCTGAACACCGGGGAGCTGTTTTTT. As protein: CASSQDPGLAGVLNTGELFF.

The V and J genes are TRBV7-9 and TRBJ2-2, with 8 positions matching TRBD2. This CDR3 comprises 15 residues. CDR1 SEHNR and CDR2 FQNEAQ come from the germline V gene (reference sequence). The J segment lost 4 bases and the V segment lost 8 bases, leaving 9 bases of the junction unmatched. CDR3 sequence reads: CASSTGGAATGELFF. The CDR3 DNA reads TGTGCCAGCTCAACCGGGGGGGCAGCCACCGGGGAGCTGTTTTTT.

The chain recombines TRBV19 with TRBJ2-1; 14 positions match TRBD2. This CDR3 is built from 21 residues. Germline assignment: CDR1 LNHDA and CDR2 SQIVND (reference sequence). V gave up 1 base and J gave up 6 bases; unmatched junction bases: 17. CDR3 nucleotides: TGTGCCAGTAGTATAGTAATCGGGACTAGCGGGAGACACGGCCTTCGCAATGAGCAGTTCTTC. It codes for CASSIVIGTSGRHGLRNEQFF.

The rearrangement links TRBV7-9 to TRBJ1-3; D not certain. The CDR3 loop spans 15 amino acids. Trimming took 1 base from V and 0 from J, leaving 7 bases between them. Looked up from germline, CDR1 is SEHNR and CDR2 is FQNEAQ (reference sequence). The CDR3 sequence: CASSLGAFSGNTIYF. In DNA form, the CDR3 reads TGTGCCAGCAGCTTAGGGGCCTTCTCTGGAAACACCATATATTTT.

This chain connects TRBV7-3 to TRBJ2-5, with a tentative D call TRBD2 (7 bases). CDR1 is SGHTA, CDR2 FQGTGA, per germline. This CDR3 spans 15 amino acids. V was cut by 5 bases and J by 5 bases, with 18 bases left in between. CDR3 coding DNA: TGTGCCAGCAGCCGGGGGGCCCAACTAGGGGAGACCCAGTACTTC. This gives the protein CASSRGAQLGETQYF.